The source of this TCR beta chain is a study of shared clonotypes between healthy human individuals. Every subset's genomic DNA went evenly onto several immunoSEQ plates. Assay used: immunoSEQ multiplex PCR; TCRdb lists only in-frame clones, some missing. This sample has millions of clones, with roughly 91% found just once. Germline CDR1 and CDR2: MNHEY and SVGAGI. The V and J ends lost 7 bases and 3 bases respectively, with 12 bases between them. CDR3 size: 13 residues. This clone was picked up a small number of times. What it recognizes is unknown. Study-level results: Memory subsets had estimated richness that was generally smaller than that of naive subsets. Non-shared clonotypes had lower generation probabilities than clonotypes shared by all four sorted-subset donors.

CD8 cells regarded as naive lacked CD45RO, were positively chosen for CCR7, and omitted terminally differentiated effector memory CD45RA+ cells. Sequenced: naive CD8+ T cells from PBMCs. This TCR derives from a man younger than 30 in good health. Some clones in this sample may be carry-over from other donors' samples. The J gene is TRBJ1-1, the V gene TRBV6-5; a possible D gene is TRBD1 (5 bases). CDR3 sequence reads: CASKQVGDTEAFF. CDR3 nucleotides: TGTGCCAGCAAACAGGTTGGGGACACTGAAGCTTTCTTT.